This T cell receptor (beta chain) is drawn from a study of cytomegalovirus exposure and HLA in healthy donors. The study, taken as a whole, reports: Later on, an analysis tied some 17,000 TCR beta sequences to HLA alleles at 0.05 false discovery rate. Accurate HLA-A and HLA-B prediction from TCR beta sequences was reported for most subjects.

In the PCR, 60 Vbeta and 13 Jbeta primers were used. Sequencing was performed with immunoSEQ multiplex PCR; in TCRdb, only in-frame clones are kept and a portion is missing. The sample lists some 150,000 clones, roughly 80% occurring once. Germline CDR1 is MNHEY and CDR2 is SVGAGI. This CDR3 has 15 amino acids. V gave up 3 bases and J gave up 6 bases; unmatched junction bases: 10. This clone was observed a handful of times. As yet, its antigen is unknown. The sequencing sample was made of PBMCs. The sequence was obtained from a woman in her thirties or forties in good health and CMV-seropositive. V gene TRBV6-5 combines with J gene TRBJ2-7; 8 bases match TRBD2. For the CDR3, the DNA is TGTGCCAGCAGTTATTCGGTCGGGGGGGATGGCGAGCAGTACTTC. This sequence encodes CASSYSVGGDGEQYF.